Here is one T cell receptor beta chain with its context. This record comes from a study of shared clonotypes between healthy human individuals. There are 15 residues in the CDR3. CDR1 is KGHSH, CDR2 LQKENI, per germline. The V and J ends lost 3 bases and 5 bases, in that order; junction bases with no gene match: 7. As processed by the authors: As immunoSEQ supplied junction-only sequences (without quality scores), filtering differed. Profiled with immunoSEQ multiplex PCR; TCRdb holds only in-frame clones, not every one. V and J calls and clone size follow that table, whereas D and trimming were derived from the DNA. The table shows about 2.4 million clones, with approximately 94% occurring only once.

V and J are TRBV18 and TRBJ1-5; 7 bases line up with TRBD1. Sequenced sample: naive CD4+ T cells from PBMCs. Subset noted: CD45RA+ positively selected. This receptor was identified in a man between 18 and 29 years old in good health. Some clones in this sample may be carry-over from other donors' samples. The CDR3 spells CASSPSRGFDQPQHF. Here the CDR3 DNA reads TGTGCCAGCTCACCCAGCAGGGGGTTCGATCAGCCCCAGCATTTT.